This T cell receptor beta chain was captured in a study of T cell repertoires in aging, cancer and after chemotherapy. Study-wide findings and caveats: Immunological memory after chemotherapy cannot be judged from the repertoire data. Rebound thymic output was suggested by rising median generation probability during chemotherapy in each cancer cohort.

This clonotype was seen a handful of times. Its antigen is not known. V lost 6 bases, J lost 3 bases, and 14 bases stayed unmatched. CDR3 length: 16 residues. Germline V gene lookup returns CDR1 MNHEY and CDR2 SMNVEV (reference sequence). TRB rearrangements spanning V, D and J were amplified using mixed TRB-A/B primers. One entry per CDR3 protein, called by TCRdb with MiXCR from the multiplex PCR reads. The sample holds over 3,500 distinct CDR3 sequences, over 25% seen once. Peripheral blood genomic DNA, not sorted cells or RNA, was the template. The V gene is TRBV27, the J gene TRBJ2-7; 7 bases are shared with TRBD2. The clonotype comes from a human donor with a solid tumor. The sample comprised blood. This CDR3 is CASSLLAVSTNYEQYF. CDR3 nucleotide sequence: TGTGCCAGCAGCCTGCTAGCGGTCAGCACCAACTACGAGCAGTACTTC.